This T cell receptor (beta chain) was captured by sequencing in a study of Ad26.COV2.S vaccination and SARS-CoV-2 variants. This table comes from immunoSEQ multiplex PCR, and its TCRdb copy is limited to in-frame clones, with some not included. This sample carries 330,000 or so clones, roughly 88% of them seen once, and the ten largest clones take about 5.4%. The treatment is: 15 to 20 received Ad26.COV2.S at low or high dose, single or two shots; 5 received placebo; per-sample allocation not given. The samples were gathered on day 63 after the first injection of vaccine or placebo. In the vaccine, an Ad26 vector expressed the SARS-CoV-2 spike of the Wuhan strain. The sample was peripheral blood, taken in a trial of Ad26.COV2.S vaccine versus placebo. This receptor was taken from a person aged 18-65 years who received the Ad26.COV2.S COVID-19 vaccine or a placebo.

Here the CDR3 reads CASSSGYSTGQAYGYTF. For the CDR3, the DNA is TGTGCCAGCAGTTCCGGTTACTCGACAGGGCAGGCCTATGGCTACACCTTC. This chain links TRBV6-2 or TRBV6-3 with TRBJ1-2; 7 nucleotides agree with TRBD1. V dropped 4 bases and J dropped 4; count of bases not matched to a gene: 15. This CDR3 is built from 17 residues. Germline V lookup: CDR1 MNHEY, CDR2 SVGEGT.